The 26 T cell receptor beta chains given below trace back to one sample, sequenced in a study of blood T cells in healthy people across ages. Then a second PCR, running about 6 to 11 cycles, was carried out with a sample-barcoded 5' primer and a J-beta primer mix. Via MiXCR, TCRdb re-called the 5' RACE reads, giving one row per CDR3 protein. Of over 600,000 distinct CDR3 sequences detected, 21% appear once; the ten largest clones hold roughly 3.7%. Sequenced input: blood. The receptors stem from a man between 65 and 85 years old in good health.

This chain connects TRBV28 to TRBJ2-5; TRBD2 aligns across 7 bases. The germline CDR1 and CDR2 sequences are MDHEN and SYDVKM. V shed 5 bases, J shed 1 base, and the junction held 4 bases outside the gene matches. CDR3 size: 14 residues. CDR3 in amino acids: CASSTSASQETQYF. In nucleotides, the CDR3 is TGTGCCAGCAGTACTAGCGCCTCCCAAGAGACCCAGTACTTC.

This clonotype was observed many times. The chain recombines TRBV10-3 with TRBJ2-3, with TRBD2 matching over 8 bases. The CDR3 runs 17 residues. V shed 9 bases, J shed 3 bases, and the junction held 17 bases outside the gene matches. The germline gives CDR1 ENHRY, CDR2 SYGVKD. The CDR3 DNA follows: TGTGCCATTCGAAGTGGGACCGGGACTAGAGGTACAGATACGCAGTATTTT. It is translated as CAIRSGTGTRGTDTQYF.

The rearrangement joins TRBV20-1 to TRBJ2-4, with D possibly TRBD1 on 6 matching bases. Germline V gene data show CDR1 as DFQATT and CDR2 as SNEGSKA (reference sequence). Between the trimmed V and J ends, which lost 1 base and 0 bases, there was a span of 10 bases. The CDR3 totals 15 residues. The CDR3 spells CSARGGPLAKNIQYF. Written as DNA, the CDR3 is TGCAGTGCTAGAGGGGGGCCTCTAGCCAAAAACATTCAGTACTTC.

A few counts support this clonotype. V usage is TRBV4-2 and J usage is TRBJ2-4, with D perhaps TRBD2 (5 bases). The CDR3 spans 15 residues. In germline, CDR1 is LGHNA, CDR2 YNFKEQ. Trimming took 0 bases from V and 8 from J, leaving 14 bases between them. In DNA, the CDR3 is TGTGCCAGCAGCCAAGATGCGCAAGGGCGGGACATTCAGTACTTC. Residues: CASSQDAQGRDIQYF.

A word on this clonotype: Just one base apart from a much larger clone, this may be a read error. The gene calls are TRBV28 and TRBJ2-7; D unresolved. There are 12 residues in the CDR3. Germline V CDR1 and CDR2: MDHEN, SYDVKM. This chain's CDR3 is CASSDNQETQCF. The CDR3 coding sequence is TGTGCCAGCAGTGACAACCAAGAGACCCAGTGCTTC.

This clonotype was seen a few times. V is TRBV6-5 and J is TRBJ2-7; 8 nucleotides line up with TRBD1. The germline V gene has CDR1 MNHEY and CDR2 SVGAGI. The CDR3 sequence is 17 residues long. V shed 0 bases and J 4 bases; nucleotides not matched to a gene: 11. The CDR3, as DNA: TGTGCCAGCAGTTACTCGTTTATTGGGACAGGTGGTTACGAGCAGTACTTC. It codes for CASSYSFIGTGGYEQYF.

The V call is TRBV29-1, the J call TRBJ2-7, with unresolved D. Trimming removed 4 bases from V and 3 bases from J, with 13 bases in between. Germline CDR1 SQVTM, CDR2 ANQGSEA. The CDR3 covers 13 residues. CDR3 sequence: CSVVETLVYEQYF. The DNA for the CDR3 is TGCAGCGTTGTGGAGACATTAGTCTACGAGCAGTACTTC.

This clonotype was observed a few times. The rearrangement joins TRBV3-1 to TRBJ2-2, with 8 bases matching TRBD2. V was pared by 6 bases and J by 5 bases, with 17 bases of the junction left unmatched. CDR3 length: 18 residues. Germline V gives CDR1 LGHDT, CDR2 YNNKEL (reference sequence). CDR3 nucleotide sequence: TGTGCCAGCAGTCACGACCGAAGGGGTAGCGGGGTTACCGGGGAGCTGTTTTTT. The encoded protein is CASSHDRRGSGVTGELFF.

This sequence joins TRBV20-1 and TRBJ2-5; D not certain. Germline V gives CDR1 DFQATT, CDR2 SNEGSKA (reference sequence). CDR3 length: 12 amino acids. V was shortened by 2 bases and J by 1 base, with 5 bases between the two germline ends. This CDR3 reads CSARRTQETQYF. CDR3 in DNA: TGCAGTGCTAGACGGACCCAAGAGACCCAGTACTTC.

V and J are TRBV28 and TRBJ1-4; the D gene is possibly TRBD1 (6 bases). The length of the CDR3 is 14 residues. CDR1 and CDR2 from the germline V gene are MDHEN and SYDVKM. Trimming stripped 6 bases from V and 14 bases from J, with 22 bases between. DNA for the CDR3: TGTGCCAGCAGCACAGGAGGGGGGTGGGAAACTCTGTTTTTT. Translated, it gives CASSTGGGWETLFF.

In this sample, this clonotype turned up a few times. V and J are TRBV5-1 and TRBJ2-5; the D is unclear. There are 14 residues in the CDR3. Trimming pared 3 bases from V and 5 bases from J, leaving 14 bases between. CDR1 and CDR2 (germline): SGHRS, YFSETQ. Written as DNA, the CDR3 is TGCGCCAGCAGCTCCATAGTAGTGGGGGAGACCCAGTACTTC. Encoded protein: CASSSIVVGETQYF.

This clonotype has just a few counts. Mismatch with germline at one junction end may stem from a read error. The chain recombines TRBV4-2 with TRBJ2-5, with 8 bases that match TRBD1. Germline lookup yields CDR1 LGHNA and CDR2 YNFKEQ. CDR3 length: 14 amino acids. CDR3 sequence (DNA): TGTGCCAGGAGCCAACAGGGGGGACAGGAGACCCAGTACTTC. Protein: CARSQQGGQETQYF.

The V call is TRBV10-3, the J call TRBJ2-6; D gene unclear. CDR1 and CDR2 (germline): ENHRY, SYGVKD. This CDR3 is 16 amino acids long. Trimming cost V 2 bases and J 2 bases, with 10 bases left between them. The CDR3 nucleotides read TGTGCCATCAGTGAGCCGTCAGGTCCTGGGGCCAACGTCCTGACTTTC. Protein product: CAISEPSGPGANVLTF.

The table lists this clonotype with a few counts. The chain recombines TRBV10-3 with TRBJ2-5; D gene uncertain. CDR3 length: 15 amino acids. V lost 4 bases and J 2 bases, leaving 14 bases between the germline ends. From germline, CDR1 is ENHRY and CDR2 SYGVKD. CDR3 protein: CAISVGLLAQETQYF. CDR3 nucleotides: TGTGCCATCAGTGTAGGCCTACTGGCACAAGAGACCCAGTACTTC.

The CDR3: CSGGGLANYTDTQYF. DNA for the CDR3: TGCAGTGGGGGAGGACTAGCGAATTACACAGATACGCAGTATTTT. The genes are TRBV20-1 and TRBJ2-3; 9 nucleotides align to TRBD2. The junction had 10 bases not matched to a gene; V was cut back by 7 bases and J by 2 bases. CDR3 length: 15 residues. The V gene's germline CDR1 is DFQATT and CDR2 SNEGSKA (reference sequence).

This clonotype has only a few counts. The V and J genes are TRBV9 and TRBJ1-2, with D possibly matching TRBD1 (5 bases). The CDR3 runs to 14 residues. Germline V gives CDR1 SGDLS, CDR2 YYNGEE. With 0 bases removed from V and 4 bases from J, the gap between germline ends came to 10 bases. As DNA, the CDR3 is TGTGCCAGCAGCGTAGCTGGGGGAAGCTATGGCTACACCTTC. It is translated as CASSVAGGSYGYTF.

The chain recombines TRBV6-6 with TRBJ2-1, with 10 bases fitting TRBD1. Germline values: CDR1 MNHNY, CDR2 SVGAGI (reference sequence). V lost 5 bases and J lost 0; bases outside the gene matches: 4. The CDR3 sequence is 16 residues long. The CDR3 nucleotides read TGTGCCAGCAGTCCCAGGACAGGGGGCTCCTACAATGAGCAGTTCTTC. It translates to CASSPRTGGSYNEQFF.

The chain joins TRBV7-2 to TRBJ2-5; the match to TRBD2 covers 8 bases. Germline trimming cut 3 bases from V and 9 bases from J; bases unmatched to any gene: 6. Germline lookup yields CDR1 SGHTA and CDR2 FQGNSA. The CDR3 runs 13 residues. CDR3 nucleotides: TGTGCCAGCAGCTTGCCAACTAGCGGAGCCCAGTACTTC. Its translation: CASSLPTSGAQYF.

The chain recombines TRBV2 with TRBJ2-2; 7 nucleotides align to TRBD1. The CDR3 sequence is 16 residues long. Trimming took 8 bases from V and 5 from J; bases not matched to a gene: 14. Looked up from germline, CDR1 is SNHLY and CDR2 is FYNNEI. The chain's CDR3 is CASRNPRQGDTGELFF. As DNA, the CDR3 is TGTGCCAGCCGAAACCCTCGACAGGGAGATACCGGGGAGCTGTTTTTT. Together with reference TRBV2 and TRBJ2-2, the CDR3 gives the full variable domain: EPEVTQTPSHQVTQMGQEVILRCVPISNHLYFYWYRQILGQKVEFLVSFYNNEISEKSEIFDDQFSVERPDGSNFTLKIRSTKLEDSAMYFCASRNPRQGDTGELFFGEGSRLTVL.

The genes are TRBV29-1 and TRBJ2-1; 9 bases map to TRBD2. From germline, CDR1 is SQVTM and CDR2 ANQGSEA. The CDR3 extends over 11 amino acids. J lost 12 bases, V lost 5 bases, and 5 bases had no gene match. The CDR3 here is CSVISGSSQFF. CDR3 nucleotide sequence: TGCAGCGTTATTAGCGGGAGTTCGCAGTTCTTC.

In its sample, this clonotype was seen a few times. This chain uses TRBV10-3 with TRBJ2-1; D is uncertain. The CDR3 totals 14 residues. V was shortened by 3 bases and J by 4 bases, with 10 bases between the two germline ends. From germline, CDR1 is ENHRY and CDR2 SYGVKD. In nucleotides, the CDR3 is TGTGCCATCAGTGACTCGGTATGGTACAATGAGCAGTTCTTC. It translates to CAISDSVWYNEQFF.

This rearrangement joins TRBV11-2 to TRBJ2-5, with D tentatively TRBD2 (5 bases). Per the germline V gene, CDR1 is SGHAT and CDR2 is FQNNGV. V lost 1 base and J 4 bases, leaving 13 bases between the germline ends. CDR3 length: 15 amino acids. The CDR3 DNA follows: TGTGCCAGCAGCTTAGCGGATGGCGGGTCAGAGACCCAGTACTTC. Protein sequence: CASSLADGGSETQYF.

The chain is built from TRBV14 and TRBJ2-1; the D is unclear. Matching the DNA end better, TRBJ2-5 makes the J call doubtful. Germline V gives CDR1 SGHDN, CDR2 FVKESK. This CDR3 has 13 residues. The chain's CDR3 is CASSKPQEETQYF. The CDR3 nucleotides read TGTGCCAGCAGCAAACCTCAGGAAGAGACCCAGTACTTC.

Only a few counts were recorded for this clonotype. The V and J genes are TRBV12-3 or TRBV12-4 and TRBJ2-7; TRBD2 matches at 8 bases. J lost 2 bases, V lost 6 bases, and 6 bases had no gene match. CDR3 length: 14 residues. In DNA form, the CDR3 reads TGTGCCAGCAGCAGTACTAGCGGCCCCTACGAGCAGTACTTC. Translating gives CASSSTSGPYEQYF.

Remarks on this clonotype: One junction end does not reproduce the germline sequence, and a read error may be involved. This chain links TRBV12-3 or TRBV12-4 with TRBJ2-1; D gene uncertain. The CDR3 runs 14 residues. The CDR3 coding sequence is TGTGCCAGCAGTGCCCCCTCTAGGGTAGGCGAGCGGTTCTTC. This sequence encodes CASSAPSRVGERFF.

The V and J genes are TRBV20-1 and TRBJ1-2; D remains unclear. CDR1 is DFQATT and CDR2 is SNEGSKA in the germline V gene (reference sequence). The CDR3 is 12 residues long. V dropped 3 bases and J dropped 2 bases, with 7 bases sitting between them. CDR3 nucleotide sequence: TGCAGTGCTAGCTGGCAGAACTATGGCTACACCTTC. Translation: CSASWQNYGYTF.